This TCR beta chain was captured by sequencing in a study of blood T cell repertoires in COVID-19. Overall study: Samples taken during acute and convalescent COVID-19 were collected in the United States, Italy and Spain. PBMCs, B-cell-depleted T cells, or T cells were the source of the cDNA or gDNA that made up the material.

This CDR3 region has 15 residues. CDR1 and CDR2 (germline): MNHEY, SVGAGI. V shed 9 bases, J shed 8 bases, and the junction held 10 bases outside the gene matches. Methods used by the authors: Counts of nucleated cells, estimated from reference gene primer amplification, were obtained. The repertoire was sequenced with immunoSEQ multiplex PCR; TCRdb's copy has only in-frame clones and lacks some. V and J calls and clone size are as listed in that table; D and trimming were resolved from the DNA. The sample has about 670,000 clones, 85% to 90% seen once. The specimen was peripheral blood. The TCR was taken from a woman aged 18-30 years with acute or convalescent COVID-19. This chain uses TRBV6-5 with TRBJ1-6; TRBD1 matches 10 bases. The CDR3 DNA is TGTGCCAGTTTGAGATCCGGGACAGGGGATTCACCCCTCCACTTT. This encodes CASLRSGTGDSPLHF.